The present entry profiles one TCR beta chain with its context. These data are taken from a study of blood T cell repertoires in COVID-19. Study in general: Sources were T cells, B-cell-depleted T cells, or PBMCs; the material itself was cDNA or gDNA.

Original methodology: Amplification of reference gene primers was used by the study to estimate nucleated cell counts. The protocol was immunoSEQ multiplex PCR, while the TCRdb copy is restricted to in-frame clones and leaves out a portion. That table gives V, J and clone size, and the DNA gave D and trimming. The sample has some 140,000 clones; roughly 80% are singletons. The sequence was collected from a woman aged 55-70 years with acute or convalescent COVID-19. The sample consisted of peripheral blood.

The CDR3 DNA is TGTGCCAGCAGCTTAGGAGGCAGGGCCACCGGGGAGCTGTTTTTT. This translates into CASSLGGRATGELFF. The V gene is TRBV7-2, the J gene TRBJ2-2; D perhaps matches TRBD1 (5 bases). This CDR3 comprises 15 residues. Germline V lookup: CDR1 SGHTA, CDR2 FQGNSA. The V end lost 1 base, the J end lost 4 bases, and 10 bases lay between the germline ends.